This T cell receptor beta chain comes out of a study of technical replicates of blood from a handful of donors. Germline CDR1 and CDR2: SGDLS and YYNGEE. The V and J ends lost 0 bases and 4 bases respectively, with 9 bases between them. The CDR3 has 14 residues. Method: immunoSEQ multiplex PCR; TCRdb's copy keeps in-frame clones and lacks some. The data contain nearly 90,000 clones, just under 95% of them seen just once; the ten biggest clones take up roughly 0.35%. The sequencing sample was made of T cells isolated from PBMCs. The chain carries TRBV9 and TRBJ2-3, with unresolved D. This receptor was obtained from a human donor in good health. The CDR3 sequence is CASSVDYVSDTQYF. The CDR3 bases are TGTGCCAGCAGCGTAGACTATGTCTCAGATACGCAGTATTTT.